This TCR beta chain was captured in a study of PD-1 blockade in classical Hodgkin lymphoma. No patient escaped relapse after autologous stem cell transplantation, and brentuximab vedotin exposure varied. Measured with immunoSEQ multiplex PCR; TCRdb has only the in-frame clones, and not every one. The sample yields roughly 150,000 clones, less than 80% seen once. Study-level findings and limits: What drove the repertoire differences, possibly disease activity or prior therapy, has not been defined. Lower baseline TCR diversity marked trial partial responders and progressors.

This clone was observed a few times. Its antigen remains unknown. The CDR3 is 14 amino acids. From germline, CDR1 is MNHEY and CDR2 SVGAGI. Germline trimming cut 6 bases from V and 1 base from J; bases unmatched to any gene: 6. V and J are TRBV6-5 and TRBJ2-7; 7 nucleotides agree with TRBD1. The material sequenced was peripheral blood mononuclear cells (PBMCs), taken before the second cycle of nivolumab. The receptor was isolated from a human donor with classical Hodgkin lymphoma. The CDR3 DNA reads TGTGCCAGCAGACCTGACAGGGTATCCTACGAGCAGTACTTC. Protein product: CASRPDRVSYEQYF.